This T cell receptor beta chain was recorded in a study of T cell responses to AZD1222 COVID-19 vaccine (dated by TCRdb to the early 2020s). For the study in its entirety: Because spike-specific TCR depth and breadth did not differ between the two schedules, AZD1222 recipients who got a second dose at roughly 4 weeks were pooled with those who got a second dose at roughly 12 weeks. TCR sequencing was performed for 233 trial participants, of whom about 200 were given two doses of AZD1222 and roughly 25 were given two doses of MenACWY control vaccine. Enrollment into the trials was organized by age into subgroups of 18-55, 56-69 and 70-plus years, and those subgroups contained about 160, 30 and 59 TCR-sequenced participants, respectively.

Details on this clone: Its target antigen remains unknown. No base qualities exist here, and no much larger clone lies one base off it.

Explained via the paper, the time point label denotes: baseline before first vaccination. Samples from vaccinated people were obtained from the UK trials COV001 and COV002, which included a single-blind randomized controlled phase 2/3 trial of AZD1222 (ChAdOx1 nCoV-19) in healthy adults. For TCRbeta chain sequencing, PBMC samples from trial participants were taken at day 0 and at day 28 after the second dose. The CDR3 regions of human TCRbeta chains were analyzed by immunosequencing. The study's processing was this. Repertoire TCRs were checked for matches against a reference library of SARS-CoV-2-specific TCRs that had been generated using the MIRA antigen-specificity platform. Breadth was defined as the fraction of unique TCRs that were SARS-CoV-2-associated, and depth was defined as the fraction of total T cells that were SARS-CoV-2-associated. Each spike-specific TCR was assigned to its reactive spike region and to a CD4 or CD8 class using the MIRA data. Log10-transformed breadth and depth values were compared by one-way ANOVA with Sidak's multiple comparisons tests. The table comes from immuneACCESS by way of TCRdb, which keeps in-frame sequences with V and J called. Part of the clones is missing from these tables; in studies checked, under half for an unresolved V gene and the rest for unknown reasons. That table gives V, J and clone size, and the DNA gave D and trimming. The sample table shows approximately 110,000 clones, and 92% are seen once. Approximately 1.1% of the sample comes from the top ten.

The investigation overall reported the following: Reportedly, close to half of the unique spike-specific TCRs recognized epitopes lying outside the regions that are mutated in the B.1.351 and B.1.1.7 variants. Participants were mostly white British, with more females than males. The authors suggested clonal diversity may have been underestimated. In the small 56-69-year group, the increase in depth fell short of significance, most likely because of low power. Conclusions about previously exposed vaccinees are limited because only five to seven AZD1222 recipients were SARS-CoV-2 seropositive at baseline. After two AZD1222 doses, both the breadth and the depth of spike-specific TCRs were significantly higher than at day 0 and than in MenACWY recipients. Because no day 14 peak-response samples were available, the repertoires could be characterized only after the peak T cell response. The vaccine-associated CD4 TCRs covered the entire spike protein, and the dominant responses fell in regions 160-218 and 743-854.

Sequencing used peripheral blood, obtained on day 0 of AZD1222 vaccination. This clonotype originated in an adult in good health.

The CDR3 is CASRARTEMNTEAFF. The base sequence is TGTGCCAGCAGAGCGCGGACAGAAATGAACACTGAAGCTTTCTTT. The rearranged segments are TRBV6-5 and TRBJ1-1, and perhaps TRBD1 as D gene, on 6 matching bases. CDR1 and CDR2 (MNHEY, SVGAGI) derive from the germline V gene. The V and J ends are trimmed by 6 bases and 0 bases, leaving 14 bases between them. Taken from cysteine to phenylalanine, the CDR3 has 15 residues. The sequence is cut down to CDR3 DNA, 45 bases in frame from base 1.